This TCR beta chain was retrieved from a study of identical twins. CDR3 size: 13 residues. Germline assignment: CDR1 LGHDT and CDR2 YNNKEL (reference sequence). Trimming stripped 4 bases from V and 0 bases from J, with 6 bases between. This clonotype was seen ten or more times. TCRdb re-called the 5' RACE reads with MiXCR, one entry per CDR3 protein. The sample contains 450,000 to 500,000 distinct CDR3 sequences, about 13% of which appear only once. The data were also submitted as part of a second study, on yellow fever vaccine responses in identical twins.

The TCR was taken from a woman aged 18-29 years in good health. The chain carries TRBV3-1 and TRBJ1-1; D might be TRBD1 (5 bases). Specimen: CD4+ T cells sorted from blood. The CDR3 protein is CASSRTLNTEAFF. CDR3 bases: TGTGCCAGCAGCCGGACATTGAACACTGAAGCTTTCTTT.